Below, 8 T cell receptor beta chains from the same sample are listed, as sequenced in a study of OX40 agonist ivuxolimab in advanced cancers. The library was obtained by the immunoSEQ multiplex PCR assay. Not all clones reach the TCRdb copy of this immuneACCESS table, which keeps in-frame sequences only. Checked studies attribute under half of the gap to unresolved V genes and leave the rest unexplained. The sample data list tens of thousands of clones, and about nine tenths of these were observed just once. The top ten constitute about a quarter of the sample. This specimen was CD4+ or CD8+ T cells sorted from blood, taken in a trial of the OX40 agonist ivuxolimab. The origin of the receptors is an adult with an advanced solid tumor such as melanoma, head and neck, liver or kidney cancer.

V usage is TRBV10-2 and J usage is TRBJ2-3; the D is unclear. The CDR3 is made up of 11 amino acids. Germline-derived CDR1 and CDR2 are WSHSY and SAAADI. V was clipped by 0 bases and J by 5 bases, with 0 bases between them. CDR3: CASSESDTQYF. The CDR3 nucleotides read TGCGCCAGCAGTGAGTCAGATACGCAGTATTTT.

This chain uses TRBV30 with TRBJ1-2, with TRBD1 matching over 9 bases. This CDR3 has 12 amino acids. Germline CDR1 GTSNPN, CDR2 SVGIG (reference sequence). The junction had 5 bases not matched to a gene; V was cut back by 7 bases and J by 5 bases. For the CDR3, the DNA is TGTGCCTCCCGGGACAGGGTTTATGGCTACACCTTC. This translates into CASRDRVYGYTF.

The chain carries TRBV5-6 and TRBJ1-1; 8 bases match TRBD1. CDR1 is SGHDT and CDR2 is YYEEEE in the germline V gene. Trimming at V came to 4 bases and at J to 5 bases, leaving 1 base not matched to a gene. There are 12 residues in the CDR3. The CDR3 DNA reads TGTGCCAGCAGCCGACAGGGGACTGAAGCTTTCTTT. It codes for CASSRQGTEAFF.

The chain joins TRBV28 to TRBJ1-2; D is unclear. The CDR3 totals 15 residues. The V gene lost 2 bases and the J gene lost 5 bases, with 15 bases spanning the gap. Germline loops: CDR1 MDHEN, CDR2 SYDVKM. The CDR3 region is CASSLVGQRRYGYTF. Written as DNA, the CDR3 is TGTGCCAGCAGTTTAGTGGGTCAGCGGAGATATGGCTACACCTTC.

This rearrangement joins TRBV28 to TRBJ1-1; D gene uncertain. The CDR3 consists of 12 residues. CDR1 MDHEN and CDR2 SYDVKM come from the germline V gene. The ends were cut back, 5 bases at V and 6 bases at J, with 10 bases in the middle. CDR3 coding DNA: TGTGCCAGCAGTCCCTTTAGCGCTGAAGCTTTCTTT. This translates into CASSPFSAEAFF.

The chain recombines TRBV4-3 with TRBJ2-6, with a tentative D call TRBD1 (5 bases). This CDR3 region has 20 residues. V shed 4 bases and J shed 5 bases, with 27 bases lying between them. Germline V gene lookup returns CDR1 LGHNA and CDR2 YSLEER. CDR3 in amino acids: CASSPDVGPRVEVRANVLTF. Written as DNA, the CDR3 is TGCGCCAGCAGCCCGGACGTGGGCCCCAGGGTTGAGGTGAGGGCCAACGTCCTGACTTTC.

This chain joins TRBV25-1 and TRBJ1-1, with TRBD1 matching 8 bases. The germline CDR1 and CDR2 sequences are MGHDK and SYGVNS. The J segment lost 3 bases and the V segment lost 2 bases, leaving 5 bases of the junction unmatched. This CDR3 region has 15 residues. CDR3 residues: CASSEVQQGDTEAFF. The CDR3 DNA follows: TGTGCCAGCAGTGAAGTTCAACAGGGGGACACTGAAGCTTTCTTT.

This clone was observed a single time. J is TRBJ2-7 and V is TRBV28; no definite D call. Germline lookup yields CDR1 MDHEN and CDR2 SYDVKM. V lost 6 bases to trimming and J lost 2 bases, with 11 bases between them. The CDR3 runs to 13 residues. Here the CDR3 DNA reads TGTGCCAGCAGCGACCTTAAAACCTACGAGCAGTACTTC. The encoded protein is CASSDLKTYEQYF.